These 9 T cell receptor beta chains share one sample of origin, sequenced in a study of CD8+CD57+ T cells in acquired aplastic anemia. Genomic DNA constituted the template upon which TCR beta VDJ and CDR3 profiling was performed. TCRdb ran MiXCR on the reads and lists one entry per CDR3 protein. The profile shows about 21,000 distinct CDR3 sequences, under 40% of them singletons. It was patients with CD8+CD57+ cell expansion by flow cytometry who were chosen for sequencing. Notes on the study in general: Measurement in patients showed lower diversity in CD8+CD57+ cells than in total CD4+ and CD8+ pools.

No antigen has been identified for these receptors. The sample was CD8+CD57+ T cells sorted from PBMCs. Stated subset: bead-enriched CD8+CD57+ effector memory T cells from SAA patients. These TCRs come from a human donor with aplastic anemia.

Ten or more counts support this clonotype. The chain links TRBV20-1 to TRBJ2-7; D gene uncertain. Per the germline V gene, CDR1 is DFQATT and CDR2 is SNEGSKA (reference sequence). The length of the CDR3 is 15 residues. V lost 0 bases to trimming and J lost 2 bases, with 14 bases between them. The CDR3 sequence: CSARDHGVTAYEQYF. CDR3 nucleotide sequence: TGCAGTGCTAGAGATCATGGGGTAACGGCCTACGAGCAGTACTTC.

The chain links TRBV4-1 to TRBJ2-5; TRBD1 agrees at 7 bases. Germline V gene sequence: CDR1 MGHRA, CDR2 YSYEKL. CDR3 length: 16 residues. Germline trimming cut 0 bases from V and 4 bases from J; bases unmatched to any gene: 8. The CDR3 DNA follows: TGCGCCAGCAGCCAAGAGATAGGGGGCAGGGGAGAGACCCAGTACTTC. Residues: CASSQEIGGRGETQYF.

J is TRBJ2-4 and V is TRBV29-1; D is perhaps TRBD1 (6 bases). The CDR3 runs to 15 residues. Germline CDR1 SQVTM, CDR2 ANQGSEA. V shed 4 bases and J shed 8 bases, with 21 bases lying between them. CDR3 nucleotides: TGCAGCGTTGTGGCAGGGGAGAAGCATTGGGACATTCAGTACTTC. It translates to CSVVAGEKHWDIQYF.

This clonotype showed up just a few times. This chain connects TRBV19 to TRBJ2-3, with 11 nucleotides matching TRBD1. Germline-derived CDR1 and CDR2 are LNHDA and SQIVND (reference sequence). Unmatched junction bases numbered 12, after V lost 7 bases and J lost 6 bases. This CDR3 region has 16 residues. Here the CDR3 reads CASNPGGTGGQDTQYF. The CDR3, as DNA: TGTGCCAGTAATCCCGGGGGGACAGGGGGGCAGGATACGCAGTATTTT.

The V gene is TRBV4-1, the J gene TRBJ2-3; unclear D gene. The V gene's germline CDR1 is MGHRA and CDR2 YSYEKL. CDR3 size: 17 residues. The V gene lost 0 bases and the J gene lost 3 bases, with 16 bases spanning the gap. CDR3 sequence: CASSQDRNPYVTDTQYF. CDR3 in DNA: TGCGCCAGCAGCCAAGATAGGAATCCTTATGTTACAGATACGCAGTATTTT.

As for this clonotype: An end of the junction differs from the germline gene, which may be a read error. This chain connects TRBV6-5 to TRBJ2-1; TRBD1 agrees at 7 bases. CDR1 and CDR2 (germline): MNHEY, SVGAGI. This CDR3 region has 15 residues. CDR3 DNA: TGTGCCATCAGTGAGCCCCGGGACAGTAATTATGAGCAGTTCTTC. Protein: CAISEPRDSNYEQFF.

Notes on this clonotype: At one of its ends the junction is not consistent with the germline gene, which may arise from a read error. The chain has TRBV27 and TRBJ2-7; the D is unclear. Germline V gene data show CDR1 as MNHEY and CDR2 as SMNVEV (reference sequence). The CDR3 has 15 residues. In DNA, the CDR3 is TGTGCCAGCAGTTTGGTATTGGGGAAGTCCTACAAGCAGTACTTC. Protein: CASSLVLGKSYKQYF.

V and J are TRBV7-8 and TRBJ2-4; D gene ambiguous. The CDR3 has 14 residues. Germline CDR1 reads SGHVS; CDR2 reads FQNEAQ. Trimming cost V 5 bases and J 1 base, with 9 bases left between them. The CDR3 loop is CASSQRVAKNIQYF. The CDR3 bases are TGTGCCAGCAGCCAAAGAGTTGCCAAAAACATTCAGTACTTC.

In regard to this clonotype: This may be a read error: a much more frequent sequence differs by one nucleotide. The chain carries TRBV25-1 and TRBJ2-3, with D tentatively TRBD1 or TRBD2 (5 bases each). CDR1 is MGHDK and CDR2 is SYGVNS in the germline V gene. This CDR3 has 18 amino acids. CDR3 nucleotides: TGTGCCAGCAGCTCGCGGTGGGGGACGTCAAGAGACACAGATAGGCAGTATTTT. Translation gives CASSSRWGTSRDTDRQYF.